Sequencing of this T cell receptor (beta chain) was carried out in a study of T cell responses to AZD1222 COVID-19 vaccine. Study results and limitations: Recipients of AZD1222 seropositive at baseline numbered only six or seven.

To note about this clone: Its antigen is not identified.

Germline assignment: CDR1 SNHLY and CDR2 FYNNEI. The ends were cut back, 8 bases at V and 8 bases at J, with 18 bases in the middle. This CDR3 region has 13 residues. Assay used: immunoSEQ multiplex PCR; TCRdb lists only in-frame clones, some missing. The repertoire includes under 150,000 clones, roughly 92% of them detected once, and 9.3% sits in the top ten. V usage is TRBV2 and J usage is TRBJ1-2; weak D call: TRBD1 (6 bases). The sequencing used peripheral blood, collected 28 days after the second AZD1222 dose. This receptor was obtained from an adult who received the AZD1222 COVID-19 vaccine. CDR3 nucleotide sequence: TGTGCCAGCGGGATGCGAGAGGGGGAGGGCTACACCTTC. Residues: CASGMREGEGYTF.